The 7 T cell receptor beta chains listed next were all sequenced from one sample in a study of post-analysis software for immune sequencing data. Every TCR beta cDNA library bore unique molecular identifiers. TCRdb reprocessed the PCR reads with MiXCR, giving one entry per CDR3 protein. The table has roughly 160,000 distinct CDR3 sequences, about 34% seen once. The sequences come from blood, collected after autologous hematopoietic stem cell transplantation. These receptors all stem from a girl aged 5-17 years with multiple sclerosis.

J is TRBJ1-2 and V is TRBV4-2; unclear D gene. Germline CDR1 LGHNA, CDR2 YNFKEQ. The CDR3 length is 15 residues. V was clipped by 0 bases and J by 10 bases, with 18 bases between them. This CDR3 reads CASSQENGKAKDYTF. Here the CDR3 DNA reads TGTGCCAGCAGCCAAGAAAATGGGAAAGCGAAGGACTACACCTTC.

This clonotype appeared a few times. V usage is TRBV12-3 or TRBV12-4 and J usage is TRBJ2-1, with a possible D match to TRBD2 (6 bases). CDR3 length equals 16 residues. V lost 3 bases and J lost 3, with 15 bases in between. In DNA, the CDR3 is TGTGCCAGCAGTTTCCTTCTACGGGGGATCTACAATGAGCAGTTCTTC. Its protein is CASSFLLRGIYNEQFF.

As for this clonotype: The junction departs from germline at one end; a sequencing error may be responsible. This chain joins TRBV20-1 and TRBJ2-5; D unresolved. The J call may be in error: the DNA end matches TRBJ2-7 better. The CDR3 is 13 amino acids. Germline V gene lookup returns CDR1 DFQATT and CDR2 SNEGSKA (reference sequence). The CDR3 reads CSACPSGSCEQYF. The CDR3 DNA follows: TGCAGTGCTTGCCCTAGTGGGTCCTGCGAGCAGTACTTC.

The genes are TRBV12-3 or TRBV12-4 and TRBJ2-5; TRBD1 matches 8 bases. The J segment lost 5 bases and the V segment lost 6 bases, leaving 11 bases of the junction unmatched. The CDR3 has 15 amino acids. The CDR3 coding sequence is TGTGCCAGCAGCCCCGGACAGGGACGGGGGGAGACCCAGTACTTC. Its translation is CASSPGQGRGETQYF.

Notes on this clonotype: One end of the junction varies from germline; a read error may be responsible. This CDR3 is CASSEFETGSFAGERFF. The CDR3 region has the DNA TGTGCCAGCAGTGAATTTGAGACAGGGTCCTTTGCCGGGGAGCGGTTTTTT. The V gene is TRBV6-1, the J gene TRBJ2-2, with 7 bases lining up with TRBD1. Germline V lookup: CDR1 MNHNS, CDR2 SASEGT. This CDR3 is built from 17 residues.

The table lists this clonotype with a count of one. This chain links TRBV4-2 with TRBJ2-3; D gene uncertain. The V end was cut by 0 bases, the J end by 1 base, with 11 bases between. The CDR3 runs 16 residues. Germline values: CDR1 LGHNA, CDR2 YNFKEQ. The CDR3 spells CASSQEVRVGTDTQYF. CDR3 in DNA: TGTGCCAGCAGCCAAGAAGTAAGGGTGGGCACAGATACGCAGTATTTT.

The chain combines TRBV7-2 with TRBJ1-3, with D hard to call. The CDR3 contains 18 residues. Trimming took 2 bases from V and 0 from J, leaving 17 bases between them. Germline assignment: CDR1 SGHTA and CDR2 FQGNSA. CDR3 in amino acids: CASSLLPAHTLSGNTIYF. CDR3 DNA: TGTGCCAGCAGCTTACTTCCCGCGCACACCCTCTCTGGAAACACCATATATTTT. Variable domain in full (rest from reference TRBV7-2 and TRBJ1-3): GAGVSQSPSNKVTEKGKDVELRCDPISGHTALYWYRQSLGQGLEFLIYFQGNSAPDKSGLPSDRFSAERTGGSVSTLTIQRTQQEDSAVYLCASSLLPAHTLSGNTIYFGEGSWLTVV.